This T cell receptor beta chain comes out of a study of blood T cell repertoires in COVID-19. V was trimmed by 6 bases and J by 11 bases, leaving 13 bases between them. This CDR3 is built from 11 residues. Data came from immunoSEQ multiplex PCR; TCRdb stores just in-frame clones and leaves some out. The sample yields approximately 210,000 clones, 94% seen once. The specimen sequenced was peripheral blood. The source is a man between 25 and 39 years old with COVID-19, enrolled during active disease. This rearrangement joins TRBV12-3 or TRBV12-4 to TRBJ1-1; TRBD1 might be the D (5 bases). The CDR3 reads CASSRRGDAFF. For the CDR3, the DNA is TGTGCCAGCAGCCGGAGGGGAGACGCTTTCTTT.